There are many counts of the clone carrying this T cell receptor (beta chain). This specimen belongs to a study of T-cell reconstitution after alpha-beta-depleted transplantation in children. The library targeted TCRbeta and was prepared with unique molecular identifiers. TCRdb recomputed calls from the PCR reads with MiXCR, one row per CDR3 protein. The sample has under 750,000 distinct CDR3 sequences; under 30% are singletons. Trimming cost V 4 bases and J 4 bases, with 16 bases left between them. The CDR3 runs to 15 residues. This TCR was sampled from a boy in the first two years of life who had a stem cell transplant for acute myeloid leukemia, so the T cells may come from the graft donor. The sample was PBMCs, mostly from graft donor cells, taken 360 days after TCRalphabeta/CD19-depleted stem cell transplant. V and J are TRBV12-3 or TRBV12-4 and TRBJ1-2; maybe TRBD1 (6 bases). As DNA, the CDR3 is TGTGCCAGCAGTTATGAGGACAGTTCCCTCTATGGCTACACCTTC. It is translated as CASSYEDSSLYGYTF.